A single sample is the source of the 29 T cell receptor beta chains below, sequenced in a study of T cells in narcolepsy. The protocol was immunoSEQ multiplex PCR, while the TCRdb copy is restricted to in-frame clones and leaves out a portion. The sample lists around 28,000 clones, under 85% occurring once. The sample was CD45RA- memory CD4+ T cells from PBMCs. The receptor set was obtained from a human donor with narcolepsy.

The J gene is TRBJ2-3, the V gene TRBV11-2; perhaps TRBD2 as D (6 bases). This CDR3 is 16 amino acids long. Per the germline V gene, CDR1 is SGHAT and CDR2 is FQNNGV. V was trimmed by 5 bases and J by 0 bases, leaving 15 bases between them. This CDR3 reads CASSPGGRYSTDTQYF. CDR3 nucleotides: TGTGCCAGCAGCCCCGGGGGACGCTATAGCACAGATACGCAGTATTTT.

V gene TRBV16 combines with J gene TRBJ2-1; 8 positions match TRBD1. The V and J ends lost 7 bases and 4 bases, in that order; junction bases with no gene match: 9. Per the germline V gene, CDR1 is KGHSY and CDR2 is FQNENV. CDR3 length: 15 residues. CDR3 in DNA: TGTGCCAGCATGCCAGTGGGACAGGTGTACAATGAGCAGTTCTTC. Translation gives CASMPVGQVYNEQFF.

This clone was recorded once. The junction does not match germline at one end; this may be a read error. V is TRBV19 and J is TRBJ1-2; 12 bases match TRBD1. From germline, CDR1 is LNHDA and CDR2 SQIVND (reference sequence). The CDR3 is 15 residues long. The CDR3 DNA reads as TGTGCCAGTAGTCCAGGGACAGGGGGCTACTATGGCCACACCTTC. This gives the protein CASSPGTGGYYGHTF.

V and J are TRBV6-1 and TRBJ1-2, with D possibly TRBD1 on 6 matching bases. V lost 1 base, J lost 3 bases, and 12 bases lay in between. The CDR3 is 15 residues long. Germline V gene sequence: CDR1 MNHNS, CDR2 SASEGT. CDR3 region: CASSEGTGSYYGYTF. The CDR3 nucleotides are TGTGCCAGCAGTGAAGGTACAGGGTCCTACTATGGCTACACCTTC.

V usage is TRBV9 and J usage is TRBJ1-4; weak D call: TRBD1 (5 bases). Germline V gene data show CDR1 as SGDLS and CDR2 as YYNGEE. The CDR3 contains 14 residues. The V end was cut by 3 bases, the J end by 7 bases, with 13 bases between. DNA of the CDR3: TGTGCCAGCAGCGACCAGGGAATAGGTGAAAAACTGTTTTTT. Translating gives CASSDQGIGEKLFF.

The sample holds one count of this clone. This chain joins TRBV7-9 and TRBJ2-7; 10 nucleotides agree with TRBD1. After removal of 3 bases from V and 6 bases from J, the junction contained 8 bases not matched to a gene. This CDR3 is built from 15 residues. Germline assignment: CDR1 SEHNR and CDR2 FQNEAQ (reference sequence). The CDR3 protein is CASSFPRDRGGEQYF. DNA for the CDR3: TGTGCCAGCAGCTTCCCCAGGGACAGGGGTGGCGAGCAGTACTTC.

CDR3 DNA sequence: TGTGCCAGCAGCCCGATTGGGATAGCGGCTCCGTCTGAGCAGTTCTTC. As protein: CASSPIGIAAPSEQFF. The chain couples TRBV5-6 to TRBJ2-1; tentatively, D is TRBD2 (6 bases). The V end was cut by 4 bases, the J end by 9 bases, with 23 bases between. Germline V CDR1 and CDR2: SGHDT, YYEEEE. The CDR3 consists of 16 residues.

J is TRBJ2-5 and V is TRBV9; 12 nucleotides match TRBD2. Germline CDR1 and CDR2: SGDLS and YYNGEE. The CDR3 covers 14 residues. Germline trimming cut 4 bases from V and 5 bases from J; bases unmatched to any gene: 3. The CDR3 DNA reads as TGTGCCAGCAGCCTGGGGACTAGCGGGGAGACCCAGTACTTC. Its protein product is CASSLGTSGETQYF.

V gene TRBV19 combines with J gene TRBJ1-4; D is possibly TRBD1 (6 bases). This CDR3 has 15 residues. The V gene lost 0 bases and the J gene lost 7 bases, with 12 bases spanning the gap. CDR1 and CDR2 from the germline V gene are LNHDA and SQIVND (reference sequence). The CDR3: CASSIDIRGSEKLFF. The CDR3 coding sequence is TGTGCCAGTAGTATAGATATTAGGGGGAGTGAAAAACTGTTTTTT. The whole variable domain, filled in from reference TRBV19 and TRBJ1-4, reads DGGITQSPKYLFRKEGQNVTLSCEQNLNHDAMYWYRQDPGQGLRLIYYSQIVNDFQKGDIAEGYSVSREKKESFPLTVTSAQKNPTAFYLCASSIDIRGSEKLFFGSGTQLSVL.

The chain links TRBV2 to TRBJ2-2; possibly TRBD1 for D (6 bases). V shed 6 bases and J shed 4 bases, with 12 bases lying between them. The CDR3 sequence is 14 residues long. The germline CDR1 and CDR2 sequences are SNHLY and FYNNEI. The CDR3 DNA reads as TGTGCCAGCAGCCTTCAGGGGCTCACCGGGGAGCTGTTTTTT. Translation gives CASSLQGLTGELFF.

The sample holds a few counts of this clone. The J gene is TRBJ1-1, the V gene TRBV27; maybe TRBD1 (5 bases). Germline V CDR1 and CDR2: MNHEY, SMNVEV (reference sequence). This CDR3 has 16 residues. V dropped 2 bases and J dropped 4 bases, with 17 bases sitting between them. This CDR3 reads CASSLPPGTLSTEAFF. In DNA form, the CDR3 reads TGTGCCAGCAGTTTACCCCCAGGGACGTTATCCACTGAAGCTTTCTTT.

This chain joins TRBV6-6 and TRBJ1-5; 10 bases map to TRBD1. V dropped 6 bases and J dropped 6; count of bases not matched to a gene: 8. The CDR3 sequence is 15 residues long. Germline V gene data show CDR1 as MNHNY and CDR2 as SVGAGI (reference sequence). The CDR3 DNA reads as TGTGCCAGCAGACCGGACAGGGGGGAGGGTCAGCCCCAGCATTTT. It encodes CASRPDRGEGQPQHF.

This chain joins TRBV5-6 and TRBJ2-7; D is unclear. The ends were cut back, 4 bases at V and 6 bases at J, with 17 bases in the middle. Germline V gene lookup returns CDR1 SGHDT and CDR2 YYEEEE. This CDR3 is 14 amino acids long. CDR3 coding DNA: TGTGCCAGCAGCCCAACCTTACGGAATTCCGAGCAGTACTTC. Its protein is CASSPTLRNSEQYF.

This chain connects TRBV6-5 to TRBJ2-7; TRBD1 aligns across 7 bases. CDR3 length: 13 amino acids. CDR1 is MNHEY and CDR2 is SVGAGI in the germline V gene. The V and J ends lost 9 bases and 2 bases, in that order; junction bases with no gene match: 7. CDR3 sequence: CASGDRAPYEQYF. The CDR3 DNA reads TGTGCCAGTGGTGACAGGGCTCCCTACGAGCAGTACTTC.

This rearrangement joins TRBV7-2 to TRBJ2-3; D is perhaps TRBD1 (6 bases). The germline V gene has CDR1 SGHTA and CDR2 FQGNSA. The germline V and J ends were trimmed by 5 bases and 0 bases, with 15 bases remaining between them. The CDR3 spans 16 residues. CDR3 sequence reads: CASSPHGTISTDTQYF. The CDR3 DNA sequence: TGTGCCAGCAGCCCCCACGGGACAATTAGCACAGATACGCAGTATTTT.

The V call is TRBV2, the J call TRBJ1-2, with 8 bases identical to TRBD1. V was pared by 3 bases and J by 2 bases, with 2 bases of the junction left unmatched. CDR3 length equals 14 residues. In germline, CDR1 is SNHLY, CDR2 FYNNEI. The DNA of the CDR3 is TGTGCCAGCAGTGAGGACAGGGACAACTATGGCTACACCTTC. It codes for CASSEDRDNYGYTF.

The chain has TRBV29-1 and TRBJ2-3, with a possible D match to TRBD2 (7 bases). Trimming pared 5 bases from V and 8 bases from J, leaving 14 bases between. This CDR3 has 12 residues. Germline CDR1 reads SQVTM; CDR2 reads ANQGSEA. The CDR3 loop reads CSVPRGGVTQYF. In nucleotides, the CDR3 is TGCAGCGTTCCCCGAGGGGGGGTTACGCAGTATTTT.

The chain couples TRBV18 to TRBJ2-5; D gene ambiguous. V was cut by 6 bases and J by 0 bases, with 2 bases left in between. From germline, CDR1 is KGHSH and CDR2 LQKENI. The CDR3 has 11 amino acids. For the CDR3, the DNA is TGTGCCAGCTCGTACCAAGAGACCCAGTACTTC. Translated: CASSYQETQYF. Full variable domain (outside the CDR3, taken from reference TRBV18 and TRBJ2-5): NAGVMQNPRHLVRRRGQEARLRCSPMKGHSHVYWYRQLPEEGLKFMVYLQKENIIDESGMPKERFSAEFPKEGPSILRIQQVVRGDSAAYFCASSYQETQYFGPGTRLLVL.

The chain couples TRBV7-2 to TRBJ1-1; D is ambiguous. Germline assignment: CDR1 SGHTA and CDR2 FQGNSA. V was cut by 3 bases and J by 1 base, with 6 bases left in between. The CDR3 length is 13 residues. The CDR3 sequence: CASSFTENTEAFF. In nucleotides, the CDR3 is TGTGCCAGCAGCTTTACAGAGAACACTGAAGCTTTCTTT.

This clone has more than one count but fewer than ten. The V gene is TRBV6-5, the J gene TRBJ2-1; 7 nucleotides agree with TRBD1. The V segment lost 6 bases and the J segment 12 bases; nucleotides outside the gene matches: 8. This CDR3 has 12 amino acids. Per the germline V gene, CDR1 is MNHEY and CDR2 is SVGAGI. CDR3 residues: CASSLGTARQFF. CDR3 nucleotides: TGTGCCAGCAGCCTCGGGACAGCAAGGCAGTTCTTC.

V gene TRBV11-3 combines with J gene TRBJ2-2; D perhaps matches TRBD2 (7 bases). The CDR3 extends over 15 amino acids. Trimming left V 5 bases short and J 0 bases short, with 10 bases between. CDR1 is SGHNT and CDR2 is YENEEA in the germline V gene. CDR3 residues: CASSSGTPNTGELFF. The CDR3 DNA reads as TGTGCCAGCAGCAGCGGGACACCGAACACCGGGGAGCTGTTTTTT.

In its sample, this clone was seen a few times. V is TRBV5-1 and J is TRBJ2-1; 14 bases are a match to TRBD2. Germline V gives CDR1 SGHRS, CDR2 YFSETQ. This CDR3 is built from 15 residues. Losses at the gene ends were 5 bases for V and 9 bases for J; bases not matched to a gene: 7. The CDR3 sequence is CASSLTSGGAGEQFF. The CDR3 DNA follows: TGCGCCAGCAGTTTGACTAGCGGGGGGGCCGGTGAGCAGTTCTTC.

J is TRBJ2-7 and V is TRBV18; TRBD1 matches 7 bases. Per the germline V gene, CDR1 is KGHSH and CDR2 is LQKENI. The V and J ends lost 3 bases and 7 bases, in that order; junction bases with no gene match: 9. The CDR3 covers 14 residues. The CDR3, as DNA: TGTGCCAGCTCACCGGAGCAGGGGGTTCGGGAGCAGTACTTC. As protein: CASSPEQGVREQYF.

The chain recombines TRBV9 with TRBJ1-2, with 7 bases that match TRBD1. The CDR3 consists of 15 residues. Germline-derived CDR1 and CDR2 are SGDLS and YYNGEE. The V segment lost 0 bases and the J segment 2 bases; nucleotides outside the gene matches: 4. The CDR3: CASSVAGRGNYGYTF. For the CDR3, the DNA is TGTGCCAGCAGCGTAGCGGGCAGGGGGAACTATGGCTACACCTTC.

This rearrangement joins TRBV6-4 to TRBJ1-1; D is unclear. This CDR3 is built from 13 residues. Germline lookup yields CDR1 MRHNA and CDR2 SNTAGT. The germline V and J ends were trimmed by 5 bases and 1 base, with 8 bases remaining between them. The CDR3 sequence: CASSFATNTEAFF. The DNA for the CDR3 is TGTGCCAGCAGTTTTGCCACGAACACTGAAGCTTTCTTT.

The chain has TRBV18 and TRBJ1-4; 9 bases agree with TRBD1. The CDR3 runs 14 residues. The V segment lost 2 bases and the J segment 8 bases; nucleotides outside the gene matches: 3. Germline V gene lookup returns CDR1 KGHSH and CDR2 LQKENI. The CDR3 protein is CASSPRTGEEKLFF. The CDR3 DNA sequence: TGTGCCAGCTCACCAAGGACAGGGGAAGAAAAACTGTTTTTT.

This chain links TRBV5-6 with TRBJ2-7; TRBD1 aligns across 7 bases. The CDR3 is 15 amino acids. The germline V gene encodes CDR1 SGHDT and CDR2 YYEEEE. J was trimmed by 1 base and V by 4 bases; bases with no gene match: 8. In nucleotides, the CDR3 is TGTGCCAGCAGCAGAGGGACAGTGACATCCTACGAGCAGTACTTC. This codes for CASSRGTVTSYEQYF.

The chain uses TRBV28 and TRBJ2-5, with TRBD2 identical over 12 bases. Germline V gene lookup returns CDR1 MDHEN and CDR2 SYDVKM. V lost 10 bases and J lost 4; bases outside the gene matches: 13. This CDR3 comprises 16 residues. The CDR3 sequence is CAIASGGANFRETQYF. The CDR3 nucleotides read TGTGCCATCGCTAGCGGGGGGGCTAATTTTCGAGAGACCCAGTACTTC.

The rearrangement links TRBV11-3 to TRBJ2-3; possibly TRBD1 for D (5 bases). Trimming removed 1 base at V and 2 bases at J, with 10 bases between. Per the germline V gene, CDR1 is SGHNT and CDR2 is YENEEA. This CDR3 contains 15 residues. The CDR3 nucleotides are TGTGCCAGCAGCTTAGTAGGGGCCCACACAGATACGCAGTATTTT. It yields the protein CASSLVGAHTDTQYF. Full variable domain (remainder filled in from reference TRBV11-3 and TRBJ2-3): EAGVVQSPRYKIIEKKQPVAFWCNPISGHNTLYWYLQNLGQGPELLIRYENEEAVDDSQLPKDRFSAERLKGVDSTLKIQPAELGDSAVYLCASSLVGAHTDTQYFGPGTRLTVL.